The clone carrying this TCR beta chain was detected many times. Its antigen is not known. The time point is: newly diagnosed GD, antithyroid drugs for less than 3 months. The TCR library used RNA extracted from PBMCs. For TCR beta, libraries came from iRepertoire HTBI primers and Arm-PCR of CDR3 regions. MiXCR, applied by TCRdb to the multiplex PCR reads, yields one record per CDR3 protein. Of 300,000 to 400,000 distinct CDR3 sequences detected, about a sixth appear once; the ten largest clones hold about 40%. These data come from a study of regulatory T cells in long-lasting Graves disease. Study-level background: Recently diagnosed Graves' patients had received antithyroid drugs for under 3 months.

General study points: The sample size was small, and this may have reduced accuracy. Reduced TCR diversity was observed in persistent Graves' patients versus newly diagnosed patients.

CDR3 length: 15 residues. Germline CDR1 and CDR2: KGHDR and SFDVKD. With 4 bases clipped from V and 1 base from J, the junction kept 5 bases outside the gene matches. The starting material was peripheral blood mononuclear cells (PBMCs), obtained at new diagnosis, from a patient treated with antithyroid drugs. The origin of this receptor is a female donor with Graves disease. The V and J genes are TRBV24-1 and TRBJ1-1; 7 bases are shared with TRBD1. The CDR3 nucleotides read TGTGCCACCAGTGACCGGGACAGACCGAACACTGAAGCTTTCTTT. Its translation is CATSDRDRPNTEAFF.